Listed here are 20 T cell receptor beta chains from one sample, sequenced in a study of blood T cell repertoires in COVID-19. The assay was immunoSEQ multiplex PCR, and TCRdb's table has in-frame clones only and misses some. The repertoire holds around 290,000 clones, with 90% as singletons. The specimen was PBMCs or T cells enriched from blood (not recorded which). These receptor sequences come from a woman under 40 who had recovered from COVID-19.

This sequence joins TRBV4-1 and TRBJ1-1; D may be TRBD1 (5 bases). Germline values: CDR1 MGHRA, CDR2 YSYEKL. The CDR3 is 18 residues long. V was clipped by 2 bases and J by 2 bases, with 21 bases between them. CDR3 in amino acids: CASSQQSGLGQTNTEAFF. Here the CDR3 DNA reads TGCGCCAGCAGCCAACAAAGTGGGTTGGGGCAGACCAACACTGAAGCTTTCTTT.

The J gene is TRBJ1-4, the V gene TRBV7-2; 12 bases line up with TRBD1. CDR3 length equals 14 residues. The V segment lost 5 bases and the J segment 7 bases; nucleotides outside the gene matches: 2. Germline CDR1 and CDR2: SGHTA and FQGNSA. In nucleotides, the CDR3 is TGTGCCAGCAGCAAGGGACAGGGGGCTGAAAAACTGTTTTTT. Protein: CASSKGQGAEKLFF. Full variable domain (missing parts from reference TRBV7-2 and TRBJ1-4): GAGVSQSPSNKVTEKGKDVELRCDPISGHTALYWYRQSLGQGLEFLIYFQGNSAPDKSGLPSDRFSAERTGGSVSTLTIQRTQQEDSAVYLCASSKGQGAEKLFFGSGTQLSVL.

V is TRBV19 and J is TRBJ2-7; D is uncertain. The V gene lost 5 bases and the J gene lost 2 bases, with 10 bases spanning the gap. The CDR3 is made up of 13 amino acids. Germline loops: CDR1 LNHDA, CDR2 SQIVND (reference sequence). Here the CDR3 reads CASSAYSTYEQYF. The DNA for the CDR3 is TGTGCCAGTAGTGCGTACAGCACCTACGAGCAGTACTTC.

V is TRBV9 and J is TRBJ2-1, with 11 positions matching TRBD2. The CDR3 has 16 residues. The V gene's germline CDR1 is SGDLS and CDR2 YYNGEE. After removal of 0 bases from V and 5 bases from J, the junction contained 4 bases not matched to a gene. CDR3 DNA sequence: TGTGCCAGCAGCGTAGTAGCGGGAGGGCTGGACAATGAGCAGTTCTTC. Translating gives CASSVVAGGLDNEQFF.

A single count supports this clone. CDR3 coding DNA: TGTGCCAGCAGCGTTATGGGGGAGGGTGGTGAAAAACTGTTTTTT. Protein sequence: CASSVMGEGGEKLFF. V and J are TRBV9 and TRBJ1-4, with a tentative D call TRBD1 (5 bases). The CDR3 contains 15 residues. Germline-derived CDR1 and CDR2 are SGDLS and YYNGEE. V was pared by 2 bases and J by 7 bases, with 15 bases between.

The chain joins TRBV27 to TRBJ1-2, with TRBD1 as a possible D gene (6 bases). The V and J ends lost 5 bases and 5 bases respectively, with 18 bases between them. This CDR3 spans 15 amino acids. Germline CDR1 is MNHEY and CDR2 is SMNVEV (reference sequence). The CDR3 here is CASSPWGEGGYGYTF. In DNA form, the CDR3 reads TGTGCCAGCAGTCCATGGGGAGAGGGGGGGTATGGCTACACCTTC.

The chain recombines TRBV7-9 with TRBJ2-5; tentatively, D is TRBD2 (5 bases). Germline CDR1 and CDR2: SEHNR and FQNEAQ (reference sequence). V lost 2 bases, J lost 5 bases, and 18 bases lay in between. The CDR3 extends over 16 amino acids. This CDR3 reads CASSLRGIGIQETQYF. The CDR3 nucleotides are TGTGCCAGCAGCTTAAGAGGGATAGGAATCCAGGAGACCCAGTACTTC.

The gene calls are TRBV7-9 and TRBJ1-4, with a tentative D call TRBD1 (5 bases). CDR3 length equals 16 residues. Germline CDR1 SEHNR, CDR2 FQNEAQ (reference sequence). With 3 bases removed from V and 6 bases from J, the gap between germline ends came to 17 bases. CDR3 DNA sequence: TGTGCCAGCAGCTTTTTGCAGGGCCCCTTTGATGAAAAACTGTTTTTT. It is translated as CASSFLQGPFDEKLFF.

The CDR3 loop reads CASSSTSGMGYEQFF. CDR3 nucleotide sequence: TGTGCCAGCAGCTCGACTAGCGGGATGGGATATGAGCAGTTCTTC. The genes are TRBV7-9 and TRBJ2-1, with 11 nucleotides matching TRBD2. The ends lost 4 bases at V and 8 bases at J; junction bases unmatched: 7. CDR1 is SEHNR and CDR2 is FQNEAQ in the germline V gene (reference sequence). The CDR3 loop spans 15 amino acids.

The chain recombines TRBV7-9 with TRBJ1-5; unclear D gene. Trimming took 5 bases from V and 6 from J, leaving 11 bases between them. The CDR3 covers 13 residues. Germline assignment: CDR1 SEHNR and CDR2 FQNEAQ (reference sequence). CDR3 loop: CASSRGPAQPQHF. The CDR3 DNA reads as TGTGCCAGCAGCCGGGGTCCGGCTCAGCCCCAGCATTTT.

The rearrangement joins TRBV19 to TRBJ2-7, with 9 nucleotides matching TRBD1. CDR3 size: 16 residues. Looked up from germline, CDR1 is LNHDA and CDR2 is SQIVND (reference sequence). Unmatched junction bases numbered 12, after V lost 7 bases and J lost 2 bases. The CDR3 DNA is TGTGCCAGTACCTCACCGGGCGGGACAGGGACCTACGAGCAGTACTTC. This translates into CASTSPGGTGTYEQYF.

The chain employs TRBV19 and TRBJ1-1; D is uncertain. This CDR3 has 14 residues. In germline, CDR1 is LNHDA, CDR2 SQIVND (reference sequence). V lost 3 bases to trimming and J lost 1 base, with 9 bases between them. The CDR3 spells CASSIQARNTEAFF. The DNA of the CDR3 is TGTGCCAGTAGTATTCAGGCACGGAACACTGAAGCTTTCTTT.

The rearrangement uses TRBV5-6 and TRBJ1-6, with D perhaps matching TRBD1 (6 bases). The CDR3 covers 15 residues. The V gene's germline CDR1 is SGHDT and CDR2 YYEEEE. Trimming left V 4 bases short and J 7 bases short, with 15 bases between. CDR3 in DNA: TGTGCCAGCAGCGCTAACAGGGTCCCGAATTCACCCCTCCACTTT. Translation gives CASSANRVPNSPLHF.

The chain carries TRBV5-4 and TRBJ2-1; perhaps TRBD2 as D (6 bases). The V end was cut by 4 bases, the J end by 3 bases, with 14 bases between. The V gene's germline CDR1 is SGHNT and CDR2 YYREEE (reference sequence). The length of the CDR3 is 15 residues. As DNA, the CDR3 is TGTGCCAGCAGCAGGGCGGGCGGGGTCTACAATGAGCAGTTCTTC. Translated: CASSRAGGVYNEQFF.

This rearrangement joins TRBV27 to TRBJ2-5; 13 nucleotides match TRBD2. The junction had 14 bases not matched to a gene; V was cut back by 3 bases and J by 4 bases. The germline gives CDR1 MNHEY, CDR2 SMNVEV (reference sequence). This CDR3 region has 19 residues. The CDR3 loop is CASSFTGTSGTRGGETQYF. In DNA form, the CDR3 reads TGTGCCAGCAGTTTTACCGGGACTAGCGGGACCAGGGGGGGAGAGACCCAGTACTTC.

This clone was picked up one time. The rearrangement joins TRBV6-5 to TRBJ2-1, with D tentatively TRBD1 (6 bases). V was pared by 7 bases and J by 7 bases, with 20 bases between. CDR3 length equals 15 residues. Germline V gene lookup returns CDR1 MNHEY and CDR2 SVGAGI. The CDR3 reads CASTQQGQGLNEQFF. The CDR3, as DNA: TGTGCCAGCACCCAACAGGGTCAGGGTTTGAATGAGCAGTTCTTC.

This sequence joins TRBV3-1 (or the pseudogene TRBV3-2) and TRBJ2-3, with TRBD1 as a possible D gene (6 bases). This CDR3 region has 14 residues. Germline V CDR1 and CDR2: LGHDT, YNNKEL (reference sequence). V was shortened by 2 bases and J by 4 bases, with 10 bases between the two germline ends. The CDR3 protein is CASSQTGWADTQYF. CDR3 coding DNA: TGTGCCAGCAGCCAAACAGGGTGGGCAGATACGCAGTATTTT.

The genes are TRBV28 and TRBJ1-4; TRBD1 might be the D (5 bases). CDR1 MDHEN and CDR2 SYDVKM come from the germline V gene. The V gene lost 4 bases and the J gene lost 7 bases, with 16 bases spanning the gap. CDR3 length equals 15 residues. CDR3 sequence: CASSSPRVQGEKLFF. DNA for the CDR3: TGTGCCAGCAGTTCCCCACGGGTCCAGGGTGAAAAACTGTTTTTT.

This clone was counted once. V gene TRBV11-3 combines with J gene TRBJ2-1; TRBD2 is a possible D gene (6 bases). Trimming cost V 5 bases and J 0 bases, with 8 bases left between them. The CDR3 spans 14 residues. In germline, CDR1 is SGHNT, CDR2 YENEEA. The CDR3 loop is CASSTGGSYNEQFF. The CDR3 nucleotides read TGTGCCAGCAGCACCGGGGGCTCCTACAATGAGCAGTTCTTC. Full variable domain (outside the CDR3, taken from reference TRBV11-3 and TRBJ2-1): EAGVVQSPRYKIIEKKQPVAFWCNPISGHNTLYWYLQNLGQGPELLIRYENEEAVDDSQLPKDRFSAERLKGVDSTLKIQPAELGDSAVYLCASSTGGSYNEQFFGPGTRLTVL.

The V call is TRBV5-1, the J call TRBJ2-5; 11 bases fit TRBD1. The length of the CDR3 is 15 residues. Germline V gene lookup returns CDR1 SGHRS and CDR2 YFSETQ. V shed 4 bases, J shed 4 bases, and the junction held 6 bases outside the gene matches. The CDR3, as DNA: TGCGCCAGCAGCCCCACGGACAGGGGGCGAGAGACCCAGTACTTC. This codes for CASSPTDRGRETQYF.